Presented here are 10 T cell receptor beta chains from one specimen sequenced in a study of CD8+ T cells in alopecia areata (dated by TCRdb to 2017 to 2018). Explained via the paper, the time point label denotes: baseline before oral tofacitinib. The library was made by the immunoSEQ multiplex PCR assay. RNA was extracted from all samples and reverse transcribed into cDNA, which served as template for TCR sequencing. TCRdb took this table from immuneACCESS and kept in-frame rearrangements with V and J called. Such tables lack part of the clones; where checked against another copy, unresolved V genes explain under half of the gap, and the rest is unexplained. Present in this sample are 150,000 or so clones, around 55% of which were seen just once. The ten largest clones add up to around 19% of the sample. The sample here was CD8+ T cells sorted from blood, taken at week 0. The source is a human donor with alopecia areata.

This clone appeared a few times. This chain links TRBV29-1 with TRBJ1-2; no clear D. V was cut by 4 bases and J by 11 bases, with 11 bases left in between. The germline V gene encodes CDR1 SQVTM and CDR2 ANQGSEA. This CDR3 spans 10 amino acids. The DNA of the CDR3 is TGCAGCGTTGGCACTCTTGGTTACACCTTC. Translation: CSVGTLGYTF.

There are many counts of this clone. The genes are TRBV10-2 and TRBJ1-1; TRBD1 aligns across 7 bases. The CDR3 has 14 residues. The trim removed 5 bases at V and 4 bases at J, leaving 7 bases unmatched. Germline V gene data show CDR1 as WSHSY and CDR2 as SAAADI. The CDR3 here is CASSSNRGSTEAFF. CDR3 in DNA: TGCGCCAGCAGTTCCAACAGGGGTTCCACTGAAGCTTTCTTT.

The gene calls are TRBV6-1 and TRBJ2-1; weak D call: TRBD2 (5 bases). CDR1 is MNHNS and CDR2 is SASEGT in the germline V gene. The length of the CDR3 is 14 residues. Trimming stripped 2 bases from V and 1 base from J, with 6 bases between. CDR3 in DNA: TGTGCCAGCAGTGAATCGGGGTCCTACAATGAGCAGTTCTTC. This gives the protein CASSESGSYNEQFF.

This chain uses TRBV7-2 with TRBJ2-7; D remains unclear. The CDR3 is 13 residues long. Germline-derived CDR1 and CDR2 are SGHTA and FQGNSA. V was clipped by 5 bases and J by 0 bases, with 8 bases between them. The CDR3 sequence: CASSPNDSYEQYF. The CDR3 DNA reads as TGTGCCAGCAGCCCCAACGACTCCTACGAGCAGTACTTC.

DNA of the CDR3: TGTGCCAGCAGCGTAGGGGACTCTACCTACGAGCAGTACTTC. Translation: CASSVGDSTYEQYF. V is TRBV9 and J is TRBJ2-7, with D perhaps TRBD2 (6 bases). Germline CDR1 and CDR2: SGDLS and YYNGEE. CDR3 length: 14 residues. The germline V and J ends were trimmed by 0 bases and 2 bases, with 9 bases remaining between them.

The table lists this clone with a few counts. The chain combines TRBV29-1 with TRBJ2-3; D not resolved. Per germline, CDR1 SQVTM and CDR2 ANQGSEA. The CDR3 has 12 amino acids. V was cut by 7 bases and J by 3 bases, with 11 bases left in between. The CDR3 DNA follows: TGCAGCGGGACCCCGGAAACAGATACGCAGTATTTT. Translated: CSGTPETDTQYF.

The rearrangement joins TRBV25-1 to TRBJ1-1, with 7 nucleotides matching TRBD1. This CDR3 region has 13 residues. Germline loops: CDR1 MGHDK, CDR2 SYGVNS. V was clipped by 2 bases and J by 7 bases; unmatched bases: 4. Written as DNA, the CDR3 is TGTGCCAGCAGTGAAAGAGGGGACAGTGAAGCTTTCTTT. Its translation: CASSERGDSEAFF.

This clone was seen a handful of times. Here the CDR3 reads CASSPGGSYNEQFF. In DNA, the CDR3 is TGTGCCAGTAGCCCGGGGGGCTCCTACAATGAGCAGTTCTTC. The chain joins TRBV19 to TRBJ2-1; 7 nucleotides line up with TRBD2. J was trimmed by 0 bases and V by 6 bases; bases with no gene match: 2. This CDR3 region has 14 residues. CDR1 is LNHDA, CDR2 SQIVND, per germline (reference sequence).

This chain uses TRBV2 with TRBJ2-1; 13 nucleotides line up with TRBD2. The CDR3 spans 17 residues. In germline, CDR1 is SNHLY, CDR2 FYNNEI. Germline trimming cut 5 bases from V and 2 bases from J; bases unmatched to any gene: 6. CDR3 residues: CASSTTTSGGTYNEQFF. The CDR3 DNA reads TGTGCCAGCAGTACCACGACTAGCGGGGGGACCTACAATGAGCAGTTCTTC.

The J gene is TRBJ1-1, the V gene TRBV7-9, with D maybe TRBD1 (5 bases). The germline V and J ends were trimmed by 6 bases and 2 bases, with 10 bases remaining between them. This CDR3 has 13 residues. Looked up from germline, CDR1 is SEHNR and CDR2 is FQNEAQ (reference sequence). The CDR3 DNA reads as TGTGCCAGCAGACAGGCCACCAACACTGAAGCTTTCTTT. Translating gives CASRQATNTEAFF.